These 6 T cell receptor beta chains came from one sample sequenced in a study of T cell responses to AZD1222 COVID-19 vaccine. The protocol was immunoSEQ multiplex PCR, while the TCRdb copy is restricted to in-frame clones and leaves out a portion. The top ten clones hold 6% to 8.5% of a sample with over 65,000 clones, around 92% of them seen once. The source was peripheral blood, collected on day 0 of MenACWY control vaccination. The source of these receptors is an adult in good health.

The rearrangement links TRBV9 to TRBJ1-3, with unresolved D. Germline V gene sequence: CDR1 SGDLS, CDR2 YYNGEE. V lost 3 bases and J 0 bases, leaving 1 base between the germline ends. This CDR3 is built from 12 residues. The CDR3 region is CASSASGNTIYF. The CDR3 region has the DNA TGTGCCAGCAGCGCCTCTGGAAACACCATATATTTT.

The chain links TRBV7-9 to TRBJ1-2; 8 bases align to TRBD1. Germline assignment: CDR1 SEHNR and CDR2 FQNEAQ (reference sequence). The CDR3 is 14 amino acids. Unmatched junction bases numbered 7, after V lost 5 bases and J lost 5 bases. CDR3 nucleotide sequence: TGTGCCAGCAGCCCTGGACAGGGCGGGTATGGCTACACCTTC. It is translated as CASSPGQGGYGYTF.

V is TRBV29-1 and J is TRBJ1-6, with D unresolved. This CDR3 contains 12 residues. V lost 4 bases and J 5 bases, leaving 6 bases between the germline ends. Germline V CDR1 and CDR2: SQVTM, ANQGSEA. This chain's CDR3 is CSVGSDNSPLHF. The DNA for the CDR3 is TGCAGCGTTGGATCGGATAATTCACCCCTCCACTTT.

The V and J genes are TRBV6-2 or TRBV6-3 and TRBJ2-2, with D unresolved. V was trimmed by 4 bases and J by 10 bases, leaving 19 bases between them. This CDR3 comprises 15 residues. Germline-derived CDR1 and CDR2 are MNHEY and SVGEGT. CDR3 sequence (DNA): TGTGCCAGCAGTTTCTCCTCGACCACCGAAGAGGAGCTGTTTTTT. Translation gives CASSFSSTTEEELFF.

The rearrangement joins TRBV27 to TRBJ2-3, with 9 bases aligning to TRBD2. The CDR3 has 16 residues. Trimming at V came to 6 bases and at J to 6 bases, leaving 13 bases not matched to a gene. Per the germline V gene, CDR1 is MNHEY and CDR2 is SMNVEV (reference sequence). This CDR3 reads CASRRGLAPATDTQYF. For the CDR3, the DNA is TGTGCCAGCAGAAGGGGACTAGCCCCAGCAACGGATACGCAGTATTTT.

This clone came up once. The chain carries TRBV7-9 and TRBJ2-1, with TRBD2 matching 11 bases. Trimming took 5 bases from V and 8 from J; bases not matched to a gene: 8. Germline V gene sequence: CDR1 SEHNR, CDR2 FQNEAQ (reference sequence). This CDR3 is 15 amino acids long. The CDR3 sequence is CASSKGLAEGYEQFF. The CDR3 DNA reads as TGTGCCAGCAGCAAGGGACTAGCGGAGGGCTATGAGCAGTTCTTC.